These T cell receptor beta chains were read from a single sample in a study of CD8 T cells in Susac syndrome. TCRdb reprocessed the immunoSEQ multiplex PCR reads via MiXCR and lists one record per CDR3 protein. The sample has around 160,000 distinct CDR3 sequences, roughly 95% seen once. Sequencing used CD4+ T cells from PBMCs. These receptors came from a human donor in good health. Both conserved end residues are part of each CDR3. The D gene is left open where the match is weak. Some rows mark clone size as missing; the rest say once, few, many or name a class of expanded clone.

clone_size j_call v_call d_call cdr3_aa cdr3_nt
. TRBJ1-6 TRBV7-9 . CASSLVGSNSPLHF TGTGCCAGCAGCTTAGTCGGCAGCAATTCACCCCTCCACTTT
. TRBJ1-5 TRBV20-1 . CSASRGFDSSNQPQHF TGCAGTGCTAGTAGGGGGTTCGACAGTAGCAATCAGCCCCAGCATTTT
. TRBJ2-3 TRBV12-3/TRBV12-4 . CASSRGGAEDTQYF TGTGCCAGCAGTCGCGGAGGGGCGGAAGATACGCAGTATTTT
. TRBJ2-1 TRBV5-1 TRBD1 CASSLGDSRYNEQFF TGCGCCAGCAGCTTGGGGGACAGTCGGTACAATGAGCAGTTCTTC
. TRBJ2-7 TRBV10-3 . CATKFTGSYEQYF TGTGCCACGAAGTTTACAGGGTCCTACGAGCAGTACTTC
. TRBJ2-6 TRBV30 . CAWGGGANVLTF TGTGCCTGGGGCGGAGGGGCCAACGTCCTGACTTTC
. TRBJ1-2 TRBV2 . CASSINKDPYGYTF TGTGCCAGCAGTATCAACAAGGACCCCTATGGCTACACCTTC
. TRBJ2-5 TRBV6-6 . CASSYLLAETQYF TGTGCCAGCAGTTACCTCCTGGCAGAGACCCAGTACTTC
. TRBJ2-1 TRBV24-1 . CATSVGTYNEQFF TGTGCCACCAGTGTGGGGACCTACAATGAGCAGTTCTTC
. TRBJ2-5 TRBV20-1 TRBD1 CSAYGQGAIQETQYF TGCAGTGCCTACGGACAGGGGGCGATTCAAGAGACCCAGTACTTC
. TRBJ1-6 TRBV10-3 TRBD1 CAISESTGPNSPLHF TGTGCCATCAGTGAGTCGACAGGGCCTAATTCACCCCTCCACTTT
. TRBJ1-1 TRBV20-1 . CSARDPPRTEAFF TGCAGTGCTAGAGATCCCCCGAGGACTGAAGCTTTCTTT
once TRBJ1-6 TRBV3-1 TRBD1 CATTQGGNSPLHF TGTGCCACCACCCAGGGGGGGAATTCACCCCTCCACTTT
. TRBJ1-4 TRBV5-4 . CASSFGGGAYEKLFF TGTGCCAGCAGCTTCGGGGGGGGCGCGTATGAAAAACTGTTTTTT
. TRBJ2-7 TRBV7-2 . CASSLSGTGEQYF TGTGCCAGCAGCTTATCCGGGACGGGGGAGCAGTACTTC